Given below is one T cell receptor (beta chain) in context. The antigen is undetermined. TCRdb's table, derived via immunoSEQ multiplex PCR, lists solely in-frame clones and lacks some. The sample has 150,000 to 200,000 clones, about 93% seen once; the top ten hold approximately 0.58%. This entry comes from a study of T cell responses to AZD1222 COVID-19 vaccine. CDR3 length: 13 amino acids. Deletions cut 3 bases from V and 4 bases from J, with 9 bases between. Per the germline V gene, CDR1 is LNHDA and CDR2 is SQIVND (reference sequence). Study-wide findings and caveats: The breadth and depth of Spike-specific TCRs increased once two AZD1222 doses had been given. The study found vaccine-associated CD4 TCRs spanning spike, dominant at 160-218 and 743-854. Donors were largely white British and mainly female; clonal diversity was possibly underestimated. AZD1222 recipients seropositive at baseline numbered only 6 or 7.

The genes are TRBV19 and TRBJ1-2; D unclear. The sample here was peripheral blood, taken on day 0 of AZD1222 vaccination. This TCR was recovered from an adult in good health. CDR3 in DNA: TGTGCCAGTAGTATGAGGCAACCCTATGGCTACACCTTC. Amino acid sequence: CASSMRQPYGYTF.